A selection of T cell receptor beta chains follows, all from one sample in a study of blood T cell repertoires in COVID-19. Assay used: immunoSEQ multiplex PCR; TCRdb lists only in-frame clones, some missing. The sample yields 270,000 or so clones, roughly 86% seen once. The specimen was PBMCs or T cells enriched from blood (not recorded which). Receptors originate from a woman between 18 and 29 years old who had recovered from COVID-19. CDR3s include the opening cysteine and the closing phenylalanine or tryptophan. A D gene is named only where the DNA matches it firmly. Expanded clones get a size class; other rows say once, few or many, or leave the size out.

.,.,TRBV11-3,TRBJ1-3,TGTGCCAGCAGCTTAAGGACAGAGGGACCGGGAAACACCATATATTTT,CASSLRTEGPGNTIYF
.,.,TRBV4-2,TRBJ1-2,TGTGCCAGCAGCCAAGAGTCGTCCTACACCTTC,CASSQESSYTF
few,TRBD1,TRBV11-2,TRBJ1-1,TGTGCCAGCAGTTCGACAGGGTATTATAGTGGAGCTTTCTTT,CASSSTGYYSGAFF
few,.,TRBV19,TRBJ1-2,TGTGCCAGTAGTATAGATCTAAGCCGGAACTATGGCTACACCTTC,CASSIDLSRNYGYTF
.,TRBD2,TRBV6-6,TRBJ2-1,TGTGCCAGCAGCCCCGGGCTAGCGGCCTCCTACAATGAGCAGTTCTTC,CASSPGLAASYNEQFF
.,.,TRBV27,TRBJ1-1,TGTGCCAGCAGTTTGGGGGGTCGGACTGAAGCTTTCTTT,CASSLGGRTEAFF
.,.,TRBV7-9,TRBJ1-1,TGTGCCAGCAGCTCAAAGAACACTGAAGCTTTCTTT,CASSSKNTEAFF
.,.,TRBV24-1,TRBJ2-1,TGTGCCACCAGTGATTTCAGGGATCATGAGCAGTTCTTC,CATSDFRDHEQFF
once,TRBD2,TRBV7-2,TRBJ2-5,TGTGCCAGCAGCGAGACGGCTAGCGGTTTCGAGGAGACCCAGTACTTC,CASSETASGFEETQYF
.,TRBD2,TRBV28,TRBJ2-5,TGTGCCAGCACTCCTTTAGCGGGGGGCCCTGCCGGGGAAGAGACCCAGTACTTC,CASTPLAGGPAGEETQYF
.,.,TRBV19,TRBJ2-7,TGTGCCAGTAGTATAGATCGGTTACCGGGCTACGAGCAGTACTTC,CASSIDRLPGYEQYF
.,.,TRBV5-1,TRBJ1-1,TGCGCCAGCAGTCCGCAGGGTACAGTAGCTTTCTTT,CASSPQGTVAFF
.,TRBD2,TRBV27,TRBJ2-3,TGTGCCAGCAGTTTTTCCGGGACTAGCGGGAGCACAGATACGCAGTATTTT,CASSFSGTSGSTDTQYF
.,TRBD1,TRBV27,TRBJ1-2,TGTGCCAGCAGTTTTTCGACAGGGGGCGCGTATGGCTACACCTTC,CASSFSTGGAYGYTF
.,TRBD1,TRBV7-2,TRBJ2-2,TGTGCCAGCAGCTTAGACAGGGGCACCGGGGAGCTGTTTTTT,CASSLDRGTGELFF
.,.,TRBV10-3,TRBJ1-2,TGTGCCATCAGTTATGACGGGATGTATGGCTACACCTTC,CAISYDGMYGYTF
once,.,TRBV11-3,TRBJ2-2,TGTGCCAGCAGCTTACTTCGTGGCGGGAAGGAAGCCGGGGAGCTGTTTTTT,CASSLLRGGKEAGELFF
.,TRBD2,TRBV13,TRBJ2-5,TGTGCCAGCAGCTCCGTGGGCGGGGGGGACGAGACCCAGTACTTC,CASSSVGGGDETQYF
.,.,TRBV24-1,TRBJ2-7,TGTGCCACCAGTGATTCGGCCGGAGTCTACGAGCAGTACTTC,CATSDSAGVYEQYF
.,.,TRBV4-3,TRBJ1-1,TGCGCCAGCAGCCAAGATTGGGGAGAGAACACTGAAGCTTTCTTT,CASSQDWGENTEAFF
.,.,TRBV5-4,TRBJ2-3,TGTGCCAGCAGCTTGGCCGGGGAACTTAGCACAGATACGCAGTATTTT,CASSLAGELSTDTQYF
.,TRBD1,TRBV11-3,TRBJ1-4,TGTGCCAGCAGCTTAAACCGACAGGGGAATGAAAAACTGTTTTTT,CASSLNRQGNEKLFF
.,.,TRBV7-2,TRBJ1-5,TGTGCCAGCAGCCCACCCATCGACGGGCAGCCCCAGCATTTT,CASSPPIDGQPQHF
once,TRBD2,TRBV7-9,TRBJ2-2,TGTGCCAGCAGCTCCCGGGGGGGCGCGAGCACCGGGGAGCTGTTTTTT,CASSSRGGASTGELFF
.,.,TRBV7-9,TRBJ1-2,TGTGCCAGCAGCTCACCAAGTCAGGGGTCGGTATCTAGGGGCTACACCTTC,CASSSPSQGSVSRGYTF
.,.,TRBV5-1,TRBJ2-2,TGCGCCAGCAGTCTGGACTCAGGGGACACCGGGGAGCTGTTTTTT,CASSLDSGDTGELFF
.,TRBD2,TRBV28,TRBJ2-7,TGTGCCAGCAGCCCGACTAGCGGGAGGTCAAGGAACGAGCAGTACTTC,CASSPTSGRSRNEQYF
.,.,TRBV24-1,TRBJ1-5,TGTGCCACCAGTGATGGCGGGGGGGGTGGTCAGCCCCAGCATTTT,CATSDGGGGGQPQHF
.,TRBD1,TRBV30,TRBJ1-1,TGTGCCTGGAGTGGTGGAGGGGGCGAGACTGAAGCTTTCTTT,CAWSGGGGETEAFF
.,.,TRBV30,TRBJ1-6,TGTGCCTGGAGTATCGGACAGAATTCACCCCTCCACTTT,CAWSIGQNSPLHF
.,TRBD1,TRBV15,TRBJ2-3,TGTGCCACCAGCAACGACAGGGGCCCTGCAGATACGCAGTATTTT,CATSNDRGPADTQYF
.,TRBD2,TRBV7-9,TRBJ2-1,TGTGCCAGCAGCCCACGGGGACTAGCCATTAAGTACAATGAGCAGTTCTTC,CASSPRGLAIKYNEQFF
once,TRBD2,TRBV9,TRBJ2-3,TGTGCCAGCAGCGTAGACGGAGCGGGAGTGTCGGATACGCAGTATTTT,CASSVDGAGVSDTQYF
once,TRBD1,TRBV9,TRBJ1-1,TGTGCCAGCAGCGCGACAGGGAAGACTGAAGCTTTCTTT,CASSATGKTEAFF
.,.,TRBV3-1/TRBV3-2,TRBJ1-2,TGTGCCAGCAGCCAAGATCCGGGACAAGGAGGCGGCTACACCTTC,CASSQDPGQGGGYTF
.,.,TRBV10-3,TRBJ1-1,TGTGCCATCAGTGAGCAGGGGCATACTGAAGCTTTCTTT,CAISEQGHTEAFF
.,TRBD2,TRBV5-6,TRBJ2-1,TGTGCCAGCAGCTGGCTTGGGGACGGGAGGATCGGTGAGCAGTTCTTC,CASSWLGDGRIGEQFF
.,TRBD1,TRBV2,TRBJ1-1,TGTGCCAGCAGGCAAATTAGACAGGGGTCAACTGAAGCTTTCTTT,CASRQIRQGSTEAFF
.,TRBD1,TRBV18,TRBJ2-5,TGTGCCAGCTCGCCAAGGACAGGGGGCGTAGAGACCCAGTACTTC,CASSPRTGGVETQYF
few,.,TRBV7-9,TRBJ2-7,TGTGCCAGCAGCGACTGGGGGGGCAAACGGGAGCAGTACTTC,CASSDWGGKREQYF
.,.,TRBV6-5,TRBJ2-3,TGTGCCAGCTCACGCGGGTTGGAGGGCACAGATACGCAGTATTTT,CASSRGLEGTDTQYF
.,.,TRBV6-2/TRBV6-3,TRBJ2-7,TGTGCCAGCAGTTACTCGGGCAGTCCCTACGAGCAGTACTTC,CASSYSGSPYEQYF
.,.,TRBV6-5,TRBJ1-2,TGTGCCAGCAGGAGGGAGGGGAGACGCTATGGCTACACCTTC,CASRREGRRYGYTF
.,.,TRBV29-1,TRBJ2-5,TGCAGCGTTGCGGGGGAGGAGACCCAGTACTTC,CSVAGEETQYF
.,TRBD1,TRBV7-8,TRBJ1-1,TGTGCCAGCAGCTTGGACAGGGTGAACACTGAAGCTTTCTTT,CASSLDRVNTEAFF